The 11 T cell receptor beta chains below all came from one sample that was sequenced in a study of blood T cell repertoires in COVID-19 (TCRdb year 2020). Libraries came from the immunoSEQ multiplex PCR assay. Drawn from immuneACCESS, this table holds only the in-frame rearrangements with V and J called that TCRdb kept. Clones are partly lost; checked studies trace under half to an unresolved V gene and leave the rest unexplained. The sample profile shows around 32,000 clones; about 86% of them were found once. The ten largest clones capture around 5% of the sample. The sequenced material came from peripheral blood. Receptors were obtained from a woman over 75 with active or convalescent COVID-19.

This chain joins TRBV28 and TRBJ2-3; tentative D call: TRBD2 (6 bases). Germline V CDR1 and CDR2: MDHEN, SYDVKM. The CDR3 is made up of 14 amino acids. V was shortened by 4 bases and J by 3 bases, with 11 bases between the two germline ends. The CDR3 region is CASSSPGDTDTQYF. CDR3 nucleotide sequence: TGTGCCAGCAGTTCCCCGGGAGATACAGATACGCAGTATTTT.

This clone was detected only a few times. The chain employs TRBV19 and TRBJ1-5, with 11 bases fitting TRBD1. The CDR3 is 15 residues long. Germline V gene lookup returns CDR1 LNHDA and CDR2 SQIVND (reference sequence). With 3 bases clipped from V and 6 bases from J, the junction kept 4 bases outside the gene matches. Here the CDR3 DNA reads TGTGCCAGTAGTATGGGACAGGGGGATAGTCAGCCCCAGCATTTT. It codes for CASSMGQGDSQPQHF.

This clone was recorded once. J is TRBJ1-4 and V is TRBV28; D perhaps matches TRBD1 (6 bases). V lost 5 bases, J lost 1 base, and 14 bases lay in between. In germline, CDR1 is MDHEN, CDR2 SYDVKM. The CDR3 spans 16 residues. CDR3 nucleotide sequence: TGTGCCAGCAGTGACAGGTCTAGAGGAACTAATGAAAAACTGTTTTTT. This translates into CASSDRSRGTNEKLFF.

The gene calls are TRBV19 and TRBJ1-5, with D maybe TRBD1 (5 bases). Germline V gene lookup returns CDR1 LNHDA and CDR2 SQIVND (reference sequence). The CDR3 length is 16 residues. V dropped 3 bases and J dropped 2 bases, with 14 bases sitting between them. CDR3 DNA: TGTGCCAGTAGTATGTCGGAACAGGCGGGCAATCAGCCCCAGCATTTT. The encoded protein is CASSMSEQAGNQPQHF.

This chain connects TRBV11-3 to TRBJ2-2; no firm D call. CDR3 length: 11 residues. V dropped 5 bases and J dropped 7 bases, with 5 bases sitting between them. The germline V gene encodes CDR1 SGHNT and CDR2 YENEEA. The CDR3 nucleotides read TGTGCCAGCAGCATCATCGGGGAGCTGTTTTTT. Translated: CASSIIGELFF. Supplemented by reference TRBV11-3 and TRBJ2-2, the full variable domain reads EAGVVQSPRYKIIEKKQPVAFWCNPISGHNTLYWYLQNLGQGPELLIRYENEEAVDDSQLPKDRFSAERLKGVDSTLKIQPAELGDSAVYLCASSIIGELFFGEGSRLTVL.

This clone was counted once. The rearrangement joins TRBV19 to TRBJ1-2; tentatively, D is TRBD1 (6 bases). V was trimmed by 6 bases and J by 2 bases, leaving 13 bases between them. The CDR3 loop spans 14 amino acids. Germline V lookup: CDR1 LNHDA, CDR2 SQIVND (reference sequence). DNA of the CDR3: TGTGCCAGTAGCTTCCACAGGGTAAACTATGGCTACACCTTC. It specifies CASSFHRVNYGYTF.

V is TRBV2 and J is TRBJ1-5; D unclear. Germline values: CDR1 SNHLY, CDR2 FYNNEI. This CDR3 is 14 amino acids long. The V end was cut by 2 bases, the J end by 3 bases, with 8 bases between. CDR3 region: CASSEQVVNQPQHF. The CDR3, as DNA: TGTGCCAGCAGTGAACAGGTAGTCAATCAGCCCCAGCATTTT.

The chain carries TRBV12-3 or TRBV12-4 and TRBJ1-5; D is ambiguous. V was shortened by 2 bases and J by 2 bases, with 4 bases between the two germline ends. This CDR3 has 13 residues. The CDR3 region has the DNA TGTGCCAGCAGTTTACAGGGCAATCAGCCCCAGCATTTT. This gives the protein CASSLQGNQPQHF.

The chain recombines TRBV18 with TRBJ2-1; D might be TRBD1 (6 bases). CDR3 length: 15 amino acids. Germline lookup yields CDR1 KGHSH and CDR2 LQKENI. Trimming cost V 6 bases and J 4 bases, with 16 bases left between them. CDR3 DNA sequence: TGTGCCAGCTCCCCGGGGTACAGGGAATACAATGAGCAGTTCTTC. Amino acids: CASSPGYREYNEQFF.

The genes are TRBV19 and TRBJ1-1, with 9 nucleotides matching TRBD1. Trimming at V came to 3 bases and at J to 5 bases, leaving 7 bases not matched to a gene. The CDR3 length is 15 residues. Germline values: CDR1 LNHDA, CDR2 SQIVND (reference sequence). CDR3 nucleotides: TGTGCCAGTAGTATCGGGGACAGGGTACTGACTGAAGCTTTCTTT. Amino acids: CASSIGDRVLTEAFF.

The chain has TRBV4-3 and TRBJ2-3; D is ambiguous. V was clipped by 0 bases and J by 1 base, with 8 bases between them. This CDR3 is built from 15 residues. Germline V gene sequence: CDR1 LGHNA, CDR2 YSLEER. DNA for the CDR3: TGCGCCAGCAGCCAAGATAACCGGGGCACAGATACGCAGTATTTT. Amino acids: CASSQDNRGTDTQYF.